This TCR beta chain was documented in a study of Ad26.COV2.S vaccination and SARS-CoV-2 variants. For the study at large: A participant enrolled in the COV1001 Ad26.COV2.S trial arm provided the sample. Findings of the study overall: Compared with placebo recipients, vaccine recipients had higher spike-specific TCR breadth. Considerable breadth of spike-specific CD8+ and CD4+ T cell responses has reportedly been documented following vaccination.

Comment on this clone: Its antigen remains unknown.

Clones were sequenced by immunoSEQ multiplex PCR, and TCRdb holds only the in-frame ones, with some missing. The repertoire consists of about 280,000 clones, with around 87% occurring once and the leading ten covering about 3.1%. Indicated treatment: approximately 18 received Ad26.COV2.S at low or high dose, single or two shots; 5 received placebo; per-sample allocation not given. Following the first vaccine or placebo injection, samples were taken on day 63. CDR3 length equals 16 residues. After removal of 2 bases from V and 2 bases from J, the junction contained 5 bases not matched to a gene. Germline V gene data show CDR1 as SGHRS and CDR2 as YFSETQ.

V usage is TRBV5-1 and J usage is TRBJ2-5; 11 bases align to TRBD2. The sample consisted of peripheral blood, taken in a trial of Ad26.COV2.S vaccine versus placebo. This TCR was sampled from a person between 18 and 59 years old who received the Ad26.COV2.S COVID-19 vaccine or a placebo. The CDR3 DNA sequence: TGCGCCAGCAGCTTAGGACTAGCGGGCCCTCAAGAGACCCAGTACTTC. Protein product: CASSLGLAGPQETQYF.